These 19 T cell receptor beta chains came from one sample sequenced in a study of beta chain features in type 1 diabetes. All of the isolated RNA was reverse transcribed, so expressed TCRB transcripts were sequenced. The method was immunoSEQ multiplex PCR; TCRdb's version includes in-frame clones alone and lacks a portion of them. The data contain about 220,000 clones, under 13% of them seen just once; the ten biggest clones take up 1% to 1.5%. The sample taken for sequencing was central memory CD4+ T cells from blood. The receptors shown here come from a man between 18 and 29 years old in good health.

This clone was picked up a small number of times. The J gene is TRBJ1-4, the V gene TRBV30; D unclear. The CDR3 covers 13 residues. Germline loops: CDR1 GTSNPN, CDR2 SVGIG (reference sequence). V was shortened by 3 bases and J by 11 bases, with 16 bases between the two germline ends. The CDR3 sequence is CAWSSEGRYKLFF. CDR3 sequence (DNA): TGTGCCTGGAGCTCCGAGGGAAGGTATAAACTGTTTTTT.

The CDR3 here is CASTIPARGLSGANVLTF. CDR3 sequence (DNA): TGTGCCAGCACCATCCCGGCCCGCGGCTTATCTGGGGCCAACGTCCTGACTTTC. This sequence joins TRBV7-2 and TRBJ2-6; D unresolved. V was shortened by 7 bases and J by 1 base, with 20 bases between the two germline ends. The CDR3 runs to 18 residues. The germline CDR1 and CDR2 sequences are SGHTA and FQGNSA.

This clone came up a few times. V and J are TRBV28 and TRBJ2-1, with a possible D match to TRBD2 (5 bases). V was trimmed by 2 bases and J by 5 bases, leaving 13 bases between them. The germline V gene encodes CDR1 MDHEN and CDR2 SYDVKM. The CDR3 covers 15 residues. The CDR3 region is CASSLPGSNHNEQFF. The CDR3 DNA follows: TGTGCCAGCAGTTTACCGGGATCAAACCACAATGAGCAGTTCTTC.

The CDR3 DNA is TGCGCCAGCAGCGTCAGGGGCGCTGAAGCTTTCTTT. This sequence encodes CASSVRGAEAFF. The rearrangement links TRBV5-1 to TRBJ1-1; a possible D gene is TRBD1 (6 bases). Per the germline V gene, CDR1 is SGHRS and CDR2 is YFSETQ. Trimming stripped 4 bases from V and 6 bases from J, with 10 bases between. CDR3 length: 12 amino acids.

The gene calls are TRBV7-2 and TRBJ2-7, with a tentative D call TRBD2 (5 bases). Germline V lookup: CDR1 SGHTA, CDR2 FQGNSA. Trimming cost V 5 bases and J 1 base, with 15 bases left between them. The CDR3 covers 15 residues. Here the CDR3 reads CASSIVALQSYEQYF. CDR3 nucleotide sequence: TGTGCCAGCAGCATAGTAGCGTTACAGTCCTACGAGCAGTACTTC.

The chain carries TRBV2 and TRBJ2-5; 12 nucleotides line up with TRBD2. CDR1 is SNHLY and CDR2 is FYNNEI in the germline V gene. This CDR3 contains 14 residues. Trimming at V came to 4 bases and at J to 6 bases, leaving 3 bases not matched to a gene. For the CDR3, the DNA is TGTGCCAGCAGTGGACTAGCGGGAGATCAGACCCAGTACTTC. Amino acid sequence: CASSGLAGDQTQYF.

This clone was counted only a few times. The chain has TRBV2 and TRBJ2-7, with TRBD2 matching over 9 bases. V gave up 3 bases and J gave up 4 bases; unmatched junction bases: 10. Germline lookup yields CDR1 SNHLY and CDR2 FYNNEI. The CDR3 is 16 residues long. Here the CDR3 DNA reads TGTGCCAGCAGTGATTTCTGGGATAGCGGGAGTTACGAGCAGTACTTC. The encoded protein is CASSDFWDSGSYEQYF.

This clone was observed a handful of times. J is TRBJ2-5 and V is TRBV7-2, with D possibly matching TRBD1 (6 bases). CDR3 length: 14 residues. CDR1 is SGHTA and CDR2 is FQGNSA in the germline V gene. Trimming removed 3 bases from V and 5 bases from J, with 13 bases in between. The chain's CDR3 is CASSLQGRGETQYF. CDR3 DNA sequence: TGTGCCAGCAGCTTGCAGGGGCGCGGGGAGACCCAGTACTTC.

The chain recombines TRBV27 with TRBJ2-3; 7 bases agree with TRBD2. V dropped 5 bases and J dropped 2; count of bases not matched to a gene: 10. CDR1 is MNHEY, CDR2 SMNVEV, per germline (reference sequence). The CDR3 is 16 amino acids. The chain's CDR3 is CASSSGMRHVTDTQYF. CDR3 nucleotides: TGTGCCAGCAGTAGCGGGATGCGACACGTCACAGATACGCAGTATTTT.

This clone has more than one count but fewer than ten. The chain employs TRBV19 and TRBJ1-2; D might be TRBD1 (5 bases). CDR3 size: 16 residues. Germline CDR1 is LNHDA and CDR2 is SQIVND (reference sequence). The V end was cut by 5 bases, the J end by 3 bases, with 19 bases between. The CDR3 is CASSSYRTSADYGYTF. DNA of the CDR3: TGTGCCAGTAGTTCCTACAGGACATCGGCTGACTATGGCTACACCTTC.

This clone was detected many times. The chain is built from TRBV7-2 and TRBJ2-3, with D perhaps TRBD2 (6 bases). This CDR3 has 16 residues. The ends were cut back, 5 bases at V and 1 base at J, with 16 bases in the middle. Germline values: CDR1 SGHTA, CDR2 FQGNSA. CDR3 bases: TGTGCCAGCAGCCAGTCGACTAGTCGACGCACAGATACGCAGTATTTT. It translates to CASSQSTSRRTDTQYF.

This clone was seen only once. This rearrangement joins TRBV6-6 to TRBJ2-1; possibly TRBD2 for D (6 bases). Germline lookup yields CDR1 MNHNY and CDR2 SVGAGI (reference sequence). The V end lost 0 bases, the J end lost 9 bases, and 12 bases lay between the germline ends. There are 14 residues in the CDR3. The chain's CDR3 is CASSYSQGGSEQFF. The CDR3 DNA reads as TGTGCCAGCAGTTACTCGCAAGGAGGGAGTGAGCAGTTCTTC.

J is TRBJ2-7 and V is TRBV28; 7 nucleotides agree with TRBD2. The CDR3 is 13 amino acids. Germline-derived CDR1 and CDR2 are MDHEN and SYDVKM. Unmatched junction bases numbered 5, after V lost 6 bases and J lost 3 bases. The CDR3, as DNA: TGTGCCAGCAGAACAAGCGGGATCTACGAGCAGTACTTC. Encoded protein: CASRTSGIYEQYF. The full variable domain, in which reference TRBV28 and TRBJ2-7 provide the parts outside the CDR3, is DVKVTQSSRYLVKRTGEKVFLECVQDMDHENMFWYRQDPGLGLRLIYFSYDVKMKEKGDIPEGYSVSREKKERFSLILESASTNQTSMYLCASRTSGIYEQYFGPGTRLTVT.

This clone has a handful of counts. The rearrangement uses TRBV29-1 and TRBJ1-1; D is undetermined. V shed 3 bases and J shed 11 bases, with 16 bases lying between them. From germline, CDR1 is SQVTM and CDR2 ANQGSEA. This CDR3 has 12 amino acids. The CDR3 sequence is CSVESAAVGAFF. DNA of the CDR3: TGCAGCGTTGAGTCGGCCGCGGTAGGGGCTTTCTTT.

The rearrangement links TRBV30 to TRBJ1-1; D not resolved. This CDR3 region has 12 residues. Germline V CDR1 and CDR2: GTSNPN, SVGIG (reference sequence). V lost 5 bases to trimming and J lost 0 bases, with 7 bases between them. This chain's CDR3 is CAWARMNTEAFF. In nucleotides, the CDR3 is TGTGCCTGGGCCAGGATGAACACTGAAGCTTTCTTT.

This clone was seen a handful of times. The chain recombines TRBV9 with TRBJ2-1, with 7 bases matching TRBD2. Looked up from germline, CDR1 is SGDLS and CDR2 is YYNGEE. J was trimmed by 2 bases and V by 4 bases; bases with no gene match: 6. The length of the CDR3 is 15 residues. CDR3 DNA sequence: TGTGCCAGCAGCCTACTAGGACTAGCCTACAATGAGCAGTTCTTC. It codes for CASSLLGLAYNEQFF.

This clone was found many times. This chain joins TRBV2 and TRBJ2-2; 7 bases are shared with TRBD1. The CDR3 has 13 residues. The junction had 4 bases not matched to a gene; V was cut back by 6 bases and J by 6 bases. CDR1 is SNHLY, CDR2 FYNNEI, per germline. CDR3 residues: CASSPGQAGELFF. The CDR3 DNA reads as TGTGCCAGCAGCCCAGGACAGGCCGGGGAGCTGTTTTTT.

The V gene is TRBV20-1, the J gene TRBJ2-3; D gene unclear. The germline CDR1 and CDR2 sequences are DFQATT and SNEGSKA (reference sequence). The CDR3 runs 11 residues. V lost 6 bases and J 6 bases, leaving 10 bases between the germline ends. CDR3 in DNA: TGCAGTGCGGCGAAGGCCGATACGCAGTATTTT. It yields the protein CSAAKADTQYF.

V gene TRBV7-9 combines with J gene TRBJ1-2; TRBD1 might be the D (6 bases). Germline V gene data show CDR1 as SEHNR and CDR2 as FQNEAQ (reference sequence). The length of the CDR3 is 14 residues. V was trimmed by 5 bases and J by 6 bases, leaving 16 bases between them. Here the CDR3 reads CASSLEGVANGYTF. Here the CDR3 DNA reads TGTGCCAGCAGCCTAGAGGGGGTCGCTAATGGCTACACCTTC.